The text below deals with one T cell receptor (beta chain). Its target is unknown. The data are from a study of regulatory T cells in long-lasting Graves disease. Study outcomes and limitations: Persistent Graves' patients showed reduced TCR diversity versus newly diagnosed patients.

The CDR3 totals 15 residues. V lost 6 bases, J lost 6 bases, and 17 bases lay in between. Sample time point: newly diagnosed GD, antithyroid drugs for less than 3 months. Following extraction of RNA from PBMCs, that RNA was used to make the TCR library. HTBI primers from iRepertoire and Arm-PCR of CDR3 regions yielded the TCR beta libraries. TCRdb re-called the multiplex PCR reads with MiXCR, one entry per CDR3 protein. Of hundreds of thousands of distinct CDR3 sequences in the sample, 16% were seen once. A further study also used this sample, focusing on T cells in Graves' hyperthyroidism and ophthalmopathy. That report notes: Most expanded thyroid clonotypes above 0.001 recurred in blood.

The TCR originated in a man aged 35 to 55 with Graves disease. The sample in question was peripheral blood mononuclear cells (PBMCs), obtained at new diagnosis, from a patient treated with antithyroid drugs. The rearrangement links TRBV12-3 or TRBV12-4 to TRBJ1-4; tentatively, D is TRBD1 (6 bases). The CDR3 loop is CASRSNRVSYEKLFF. The CDR3 region has the DNA TGTGCCAGCAGATCCAACAGGGTTTCTTATGAAAAACTGTTTTTT.